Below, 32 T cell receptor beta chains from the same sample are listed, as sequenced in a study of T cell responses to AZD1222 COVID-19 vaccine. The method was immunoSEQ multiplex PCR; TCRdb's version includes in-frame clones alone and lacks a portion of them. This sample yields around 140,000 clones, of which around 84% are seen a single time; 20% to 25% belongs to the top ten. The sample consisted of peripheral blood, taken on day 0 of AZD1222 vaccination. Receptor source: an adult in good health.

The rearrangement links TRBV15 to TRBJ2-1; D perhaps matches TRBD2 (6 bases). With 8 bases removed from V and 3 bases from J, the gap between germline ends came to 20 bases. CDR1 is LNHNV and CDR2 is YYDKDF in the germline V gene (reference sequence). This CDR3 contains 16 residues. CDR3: CATAPSPTSSYNEQFF. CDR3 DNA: TGTGCCACCGCCCCCTCCCCCACTAGCAGCTACAATGAGCAGTTCTTC. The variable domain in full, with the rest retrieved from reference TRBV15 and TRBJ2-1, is DAMVIQNPRYQVTQFGKPVTLSCSQTLNHNVMYWYQQKSSQAPKLLFHYYDKDFNNEADTPDNFQSRRPNTSFCFLDIRSPGLGDTAMYLCATAPSPTSSYNEQFFGPGTRLTVL.

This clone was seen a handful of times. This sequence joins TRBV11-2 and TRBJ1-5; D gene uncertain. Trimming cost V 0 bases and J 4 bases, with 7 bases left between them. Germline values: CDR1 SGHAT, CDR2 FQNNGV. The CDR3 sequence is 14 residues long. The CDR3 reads CASSLERLNQPQHF. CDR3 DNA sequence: TGTGCCAGCAGCTTAGAACGGCTAAATCAGCCCCAGCATTTT.

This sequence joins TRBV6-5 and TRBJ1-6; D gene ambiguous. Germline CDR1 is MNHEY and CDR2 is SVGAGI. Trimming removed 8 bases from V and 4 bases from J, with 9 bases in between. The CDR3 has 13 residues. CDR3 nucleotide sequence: TGTGCCAGCTTGGCCCTGTATAATTCACCCCTCCACTTT. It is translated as CASLALYNSPLHF.

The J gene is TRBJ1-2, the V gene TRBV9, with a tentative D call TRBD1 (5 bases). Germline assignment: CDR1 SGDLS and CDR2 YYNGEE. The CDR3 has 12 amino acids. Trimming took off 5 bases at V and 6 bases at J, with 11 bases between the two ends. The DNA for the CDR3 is TGTGCCAGCAGTAAACCCAGGGATGGCTACACCTTC. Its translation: CASSKPRDGYTF.

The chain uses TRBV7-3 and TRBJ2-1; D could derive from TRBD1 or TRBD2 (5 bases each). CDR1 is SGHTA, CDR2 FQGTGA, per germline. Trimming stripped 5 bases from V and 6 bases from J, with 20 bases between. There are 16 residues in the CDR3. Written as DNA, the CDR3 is TGTGCCAGCAGCCCAAGGACCTTCGGGGCGGTCAATGAGCAGTTCTTC. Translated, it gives CASSPRTFGAVNEQFF.

The CDR3 sequence: CASSLDLHGETQYF. CDR3 nucleotides: TGTGCCAGCTCACTCGATCTTCATGGGGAGACCCAGTACTTC. This rearrangement joins TRBV18 to TRBJ2-5; D is unclear. The CDR3 loop spans 14 amino acids. With 4 bases removed from V and 5 bases from J, the gap between germline ends came to 14 bases. Germline CDR1 is KGHSH and CDR2 is LQKENI.

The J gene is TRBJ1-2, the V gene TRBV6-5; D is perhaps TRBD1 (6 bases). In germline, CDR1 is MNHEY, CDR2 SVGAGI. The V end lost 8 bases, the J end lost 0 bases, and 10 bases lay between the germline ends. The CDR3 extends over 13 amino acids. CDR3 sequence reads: CASRDIANYGYTF. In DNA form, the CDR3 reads TGTGCCAGCCGGGACATCGCTAACTATGGCTACACCTTC.

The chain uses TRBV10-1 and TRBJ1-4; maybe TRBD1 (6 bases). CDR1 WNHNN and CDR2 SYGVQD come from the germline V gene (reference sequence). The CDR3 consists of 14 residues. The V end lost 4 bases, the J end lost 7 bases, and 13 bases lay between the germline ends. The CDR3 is CASSAGTTGEKLFF. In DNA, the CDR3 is TGCGCCAGCAGTGCCGGGACAACGGGTGAAAAACTGTTTTTT.

The CDR3: CASSTGQGRSYEQYF. In nucleotides, the CDR3 is TGTGCCAGCAGTACGGGACAGGGGAGGTCCTACGAGCAGTACTTC. The genes are TRBV6-5 and TRBJ2-7, with 10 nucleotides matching TRBD1. V was pared by 5 bases and J by 1 base, with 5 bases of the junction left unmatched. Looked up from germline, CDR1 is MNHEY and CDR2 is SVGAGI. The CDR3 covers 15 residues.

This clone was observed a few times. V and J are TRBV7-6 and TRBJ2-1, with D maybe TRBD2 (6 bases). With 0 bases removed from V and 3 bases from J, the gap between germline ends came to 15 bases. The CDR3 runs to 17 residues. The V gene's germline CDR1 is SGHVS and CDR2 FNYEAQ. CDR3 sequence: CASSLALGGSNYNEQFF. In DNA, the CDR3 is TGTGCCAGCAGCTTAGCGCTTGGGGGGTCAAACTACAATGAGCAGTTCTTC.

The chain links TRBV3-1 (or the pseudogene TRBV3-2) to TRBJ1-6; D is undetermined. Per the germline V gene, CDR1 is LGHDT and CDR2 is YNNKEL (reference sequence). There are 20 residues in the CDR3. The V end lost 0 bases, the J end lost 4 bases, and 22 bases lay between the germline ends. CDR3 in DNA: TGTGCCAGCAGCCAAGACCCCGGTGTGACCGTGGTCCCGTATAATTCACCCCTCCACTTT. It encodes CASSQDPGVTVVPYNSPLHF.

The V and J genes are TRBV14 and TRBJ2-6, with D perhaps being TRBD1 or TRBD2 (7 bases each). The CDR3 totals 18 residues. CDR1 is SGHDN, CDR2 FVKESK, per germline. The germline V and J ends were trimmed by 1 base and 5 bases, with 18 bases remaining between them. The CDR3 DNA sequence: TGTGCCAGCAGCCAAGGCGAGACAGGGAGGGTTTGGGCCAACGTCCTGACTTTC. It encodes CASSQGETGRVWANVLTF.

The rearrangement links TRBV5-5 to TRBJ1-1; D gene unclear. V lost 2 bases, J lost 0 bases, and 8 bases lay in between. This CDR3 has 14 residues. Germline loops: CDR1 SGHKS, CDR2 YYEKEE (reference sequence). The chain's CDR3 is CASSFSWVNTEAFF. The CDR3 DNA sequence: TGTGCCAGCAGCTTTAGTTGGGTGAACACTGAAGCTTTCTTT.

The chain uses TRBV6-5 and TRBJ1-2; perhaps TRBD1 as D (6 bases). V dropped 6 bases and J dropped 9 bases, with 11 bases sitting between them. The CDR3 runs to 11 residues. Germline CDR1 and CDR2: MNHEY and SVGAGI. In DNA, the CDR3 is TGTGCCAGCAGCCCAGGGGCAAGCTACACCTTC. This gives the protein CASSPGASYTF.

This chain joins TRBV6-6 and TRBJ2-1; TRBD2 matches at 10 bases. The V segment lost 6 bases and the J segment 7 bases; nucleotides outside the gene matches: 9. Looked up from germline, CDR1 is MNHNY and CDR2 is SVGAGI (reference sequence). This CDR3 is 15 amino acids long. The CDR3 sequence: CASRAGGKRGNEQFF. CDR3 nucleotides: TGTGCCAGCAGAGCGGGGGGGAAGAGGGGAAATGAGCAGTTCTTC.

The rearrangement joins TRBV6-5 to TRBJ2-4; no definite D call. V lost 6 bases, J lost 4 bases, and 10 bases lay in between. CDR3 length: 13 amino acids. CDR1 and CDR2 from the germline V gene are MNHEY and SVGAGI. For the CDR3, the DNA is TGTGCCAGCAGCCCCAACCTAAAAAACATTCAGTACTTC. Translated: CASSPNLKNIQYF.

CDR3 nucleotide sequence: TGTGCCAGCAGTGAATGGGGTAAAACGTGGGAGACCCAGTACTTC. This sequence encodes CASSEWGKTWETQYF. This chain joins TRBV25-1 and TRBJ2-5, with unresolved D. CDR3 length: 15 amino acids. Trimming took off 1 base at V and 5 bases at J, with 14 bases between the two ends. CDR1 is MGHDK and CDR2 is SYGVNS in the germline V gene.

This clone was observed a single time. In DNA form, the CDR3 reads TGCGCCAGCAGCCCCGGGACAGGGGACGCGCCACCCCTCCACTTT. This codes for CASSPGTGDAPPLHF. This chain connects TRBV5-1 to TRBJ1-6, with 10 bases matching TRBD1. The junction had 9 bases not matched to a gene; V was cut back by 4 bases and J by 11 bases. The CDR3 is 15 amino acids. The germline CDR1 and CDR2 sequences are SGHRS and YFSETQ.

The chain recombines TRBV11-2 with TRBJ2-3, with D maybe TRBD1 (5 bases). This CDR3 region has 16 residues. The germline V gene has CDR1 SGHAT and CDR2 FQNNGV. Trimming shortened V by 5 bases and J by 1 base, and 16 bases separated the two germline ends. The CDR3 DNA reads TGTGCCAGCAGCAAAGGGGATCTTGAGCGCACAGATACGCAGTATTTT. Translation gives CASSKGDLERTDTQYF.

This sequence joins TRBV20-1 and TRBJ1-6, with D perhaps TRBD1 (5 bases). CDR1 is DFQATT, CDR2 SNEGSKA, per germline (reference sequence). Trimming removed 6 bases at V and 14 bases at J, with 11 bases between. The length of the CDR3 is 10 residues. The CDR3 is CSAGEVTLHF. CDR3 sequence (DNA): TGCAGTGCGGGGGAAGTCACCCTCCACTTT.

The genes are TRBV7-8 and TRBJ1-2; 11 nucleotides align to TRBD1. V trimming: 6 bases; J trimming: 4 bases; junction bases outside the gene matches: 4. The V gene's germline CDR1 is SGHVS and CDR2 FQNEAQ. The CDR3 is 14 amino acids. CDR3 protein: CASSGTGGSYGYTF. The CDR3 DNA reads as TGTGCCAGCAGTGGGACAGGGGGTAGCTATGGCTACACCTTC.

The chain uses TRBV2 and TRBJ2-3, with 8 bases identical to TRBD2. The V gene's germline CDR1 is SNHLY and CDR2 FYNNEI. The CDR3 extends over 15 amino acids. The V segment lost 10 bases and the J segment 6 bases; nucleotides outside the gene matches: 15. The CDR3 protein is CAILVTSADSDTQYF. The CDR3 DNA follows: TGTGCCATCCTGGTGACTAGCGCCGATTCGGATACGCAGTATTTT.

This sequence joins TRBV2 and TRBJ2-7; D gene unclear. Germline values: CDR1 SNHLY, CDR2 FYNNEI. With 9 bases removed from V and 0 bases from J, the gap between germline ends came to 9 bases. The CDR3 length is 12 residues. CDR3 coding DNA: TGTGCCAGTCACAGTAGCTCCTACGAGCAGTACTTC. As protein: CASHSSSYEQYF.

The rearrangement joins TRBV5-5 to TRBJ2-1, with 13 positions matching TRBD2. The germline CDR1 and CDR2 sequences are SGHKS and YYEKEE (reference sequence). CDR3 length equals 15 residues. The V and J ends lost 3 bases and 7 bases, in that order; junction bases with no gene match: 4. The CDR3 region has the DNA TGTGCCAGCAGCTGGACTAGCGGGGGTTGGAATGAGCAGTTCTTC. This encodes CASSWTSGGWNEQFF. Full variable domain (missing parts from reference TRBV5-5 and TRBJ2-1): DAGVTQSPTHLIKTRGQQVTLRCSPISGHKSVSWYQQVLGQGPQFIFQYYEKEERGRGNFPDRFSARQFPNYSSELNVNALLLGDSALYLCASSWTSGGWNEQFFGPGTRLTVL.

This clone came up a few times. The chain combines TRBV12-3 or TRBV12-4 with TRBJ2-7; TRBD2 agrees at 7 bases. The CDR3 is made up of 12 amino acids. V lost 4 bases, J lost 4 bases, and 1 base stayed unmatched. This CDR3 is CASSSGGYEQYF. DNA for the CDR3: TGTGCCAGCAGTTCGGGAGGATACGAGCAGTACTTC.

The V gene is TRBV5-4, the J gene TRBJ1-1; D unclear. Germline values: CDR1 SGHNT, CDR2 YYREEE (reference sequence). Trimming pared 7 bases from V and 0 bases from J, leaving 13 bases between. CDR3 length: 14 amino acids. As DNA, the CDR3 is TGTGCCAGCGGCAGCGTACCAATGAACACTGAAGCTTTCTTT. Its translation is CASGSVPMNTEAFF.

The CDR3 DNA is TGCGCCAGCAGCTTTCCGGACCAGGGAAAGGAGGGGGTCGAGCAGTACTTC. This encodes CASSFPDQGKEGVEQYF. The chain employs TRBV5-1 and TRBJ2-7; D is possibly TRBD1 or TRBD2 (6 bases each). The V end lost 2 bases, the J end lost 6 bases, and 24 bases lay between the germline ends. The CDR3 length is 17 residues. Per germline, CDR1 SGHRS and CDR2 YFSETQ.

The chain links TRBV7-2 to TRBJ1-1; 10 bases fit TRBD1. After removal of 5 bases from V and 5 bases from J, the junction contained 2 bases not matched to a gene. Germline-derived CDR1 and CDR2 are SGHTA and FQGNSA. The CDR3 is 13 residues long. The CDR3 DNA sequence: TGTGCCAGCAGCGACAGGGGGCTGACTGAAGCTTTCTTT. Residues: CASSDRGLTEAFF. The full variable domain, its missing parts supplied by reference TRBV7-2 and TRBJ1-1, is GAGVSQSPSNKVTEKGKDVELRCDPISGHTALYWYRQSLGQGLEFLIYFQGNSAPDKSGLPSDRFSAERTGGSVSTLTIQRTQQEDSAVYLCASSDRGLTEAFFGQGTRLTVV.

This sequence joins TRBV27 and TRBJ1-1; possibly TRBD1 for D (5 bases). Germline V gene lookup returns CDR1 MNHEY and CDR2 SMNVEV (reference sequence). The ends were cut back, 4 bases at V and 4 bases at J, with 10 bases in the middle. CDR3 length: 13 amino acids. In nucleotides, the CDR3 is TGTGCCAGCAGTTCTCGGGGGAGCACTGAAGCTTTCTTT. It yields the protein CASSSRGSTEAFF.

The CDR3 sequence is CSVLAVDEQYF. The CDR3 nucleotides read TGCAGCGTTTTAGCGGTTGACGAGCAGTACTTC. J is TRBJ2-7 and V is TRBV29-1; maybe TRBD2 (6 bases). CDR3 length equals 11 residues. V was shortened by 5 bases and J by 5 bases, with 10 bases between the two germline ends. Germline CDR1 reads SQVTM; CDR2 reads ANQGSEA.

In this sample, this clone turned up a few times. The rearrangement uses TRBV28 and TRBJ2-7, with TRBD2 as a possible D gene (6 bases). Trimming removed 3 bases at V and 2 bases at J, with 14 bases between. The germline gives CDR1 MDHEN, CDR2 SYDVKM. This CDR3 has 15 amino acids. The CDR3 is CASSLPGAAAYEQYF. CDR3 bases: TGTGCCAGCAGTTTGCCGGGAGCGGCCGCCTACGAGCAGTACTTC.

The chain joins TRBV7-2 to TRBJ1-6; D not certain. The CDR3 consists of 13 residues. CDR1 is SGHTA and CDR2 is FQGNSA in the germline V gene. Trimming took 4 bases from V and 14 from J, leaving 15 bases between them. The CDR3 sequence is CASSSGPSLTLHF. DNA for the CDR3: TGTGCCAGCAGCTCCGGACCCAGCTTAACCCTCCACTTT.